These T cell receptor beta chains were read from a single sample in a study of blood T cells in healthy people across ages. MiXCR, run by TCRdb on the 5' RACE reads, gives a single entry per CDR3 protein. Of about 1.7 million distinct CDR3 sequences listed, over 25% are singletons. The sequenced sample was blood. The receptors shown here come from a woman aged 25 to 39 in good health. Each CDR3 is given with its conserved first and last residue. Each record gives: J gene, D gene, clone size, V gene, CDR3 DNA, CDR3 protein. D genes are given only for firm matches. Not every row has a clone size; where given, it reads once, few, many or a size class.

J: TRBJ1-2
D: -
size: -
V: TRBV24-1
DNA: TGTGCCACCGGTGATGTGGACACCAACTTCTACACCTTC
CDR3: CATGDVDTNFYTF

J: TRBJ2-4
D: -
size: -
V: TRBV12-5
DNA: TGTGCTAGTGCCGGGACGTTCTACGGACAGTACTTC
CDR3: CASAGTFYGQYF

J: TRBJ1-2
D: TRBD1
size: once
V: TRBV7-6
DNA: TGTGCCAGCAGCTCCATCATAGGGCAGGGGGCGAAGAATGGCTACGCCTTC
CDR3: CASSSIIGQGAKNGYAF

J: TRBJ2-1
D: TRBD1
size: -
V: TRBV7-2
DNA: TGTGCCAGCAGCCGAGGACAGGGATTTCTCAATGAGCAGTTCTTC
CDR3: CASSRGQGFLNEQFF

J: TRBJ2-5
D: -
size: -
V: TRBV2
DNA: TGTGCCAACAGTGCTCGGAGGCAAGAGACCCAGTACTTC
CDR3: CANSARRQETQYF

J: TRBJ2-5
D: TRBD1
size: -
V: TRBV15
DNA: TGTGCCACCAGCAGAGAGGTGGGCAGGGGGGAGACCCAGTACTTC
CDR3: CATSREVGRGETQYF

J: TRBJ1-5
D: -
size: few
V: TRBV30
DNA: TGTGCCTGGAGTGTTTTCGAACAGGGCAATCGCGGGAGTCAGCCCCAGCATTTT
CDR3: CAWSVFEQGNRGSQPQHF

J: TRBJ2-7
D: -
size: many
V: TRBV12-3/TRBV12-4
DNA: TGTGCCAGCAGTTTAGGTTCGACTGCTACCTACGAGCAGTACTTC
CDR3: CASSLGSTATYEQYF

J: TRBJ2-5
D: -
size: -
V: TRBV6-6
DNA: TGTGCCAGCAGACCACCGGGACCGCACCAAGAGACCCAGTACTTC
CDR3: CASRPPGPHQETQYF

J: TRBJ2-7
D: -
size: -
V: TRBV5-1
DNA: TGCGCCAGCCGACTGTACGGGGGAGGAGACTATGAGCAGTACTTC
CDR3: CASRLYGGGDYEQYF

J: TRBJ1-2
D: -
size: few
V: TRBV19
DNA: TGTGCCAGTAGCCCGGAAGCAGCGGGGTCCGGCTACACCTTC
CDR3: CASSPEAAGSGYTF

J: TRBJ1-1
D: -
size: -
V: TRBV29-1
DNA: TGCAGCGTTGAGGGGAGGGGCGGGAACACTGAAGCTTTCTTT
CDR3: CSVEGRGGNTEAFF

J: TRBJ2-2
D: -
size: few
V: TRBV5-1
DNA: TGCGCCAGCAGCTCCATCGAGACGAACACCGGGGAGCTGTTTTTT
CDR3: CASSSIETNTGELFF

J: TRBJ2-3
D: -
size: few
V: TRBV3-1
DNA: TGTGCCAGCAGCCAGGGTTGGGTAAACCCTGGCACAGATACGCAGTATTTT
CDR3: CASSQGWVNPGTDTQYF

J: TRBJ1-2
D: -
size: few
V: TRBV6-2/TRBV6-3
DNA: TGTGCCAGCACTCTCACCGGTTCCGTCTATGGCTACACCTTC
CDR3: CASTLTGSVYGYTF

J: TRBJ1-1
D: -
size: few
V: TRBV10-3
DNA: TGTGCCATCAGTACGGGTAACAGCATGAACACTGAAGCTTTCTTT
CDR3: CAISTGNSMNTEAFF

J: TRBJ2-3
D: -
size: -
V: TRBV6-2/TRBV6-3
DNA: TGTGCCTCTATCGCGCGAGTAGGCGGAGATACGCAGTATTTT
CDR3: CASIARVGGDTQYF

J: TRBJ2-4
D: -
size: many
V: TRBV20-1
DNA: TGCAGTGCTAGAGATCTGGGTGGAAACATTCAGTACTTC
CDR3: CSARDLGGNIQYF

J: TRBJ1-4
D: -
size: few
V: TRBV9
DNA: TGTGCCAGCAGCCGAGGACAGCAGAATGAAAAACTGTTTTTT
CDR3: CASSRGQQNEKLFF

J: TRBJ1-2
D: TRBD1
size: few
V: TRBV5-1
DNA: TGCGCCAGCAGCTGGATGACAGGGTATGGCTACACCTTC
CDR3: CASSWMTGYGYTF

J: TRBJ1-1
D: -
size: few
V: TRBV7-9
DNA: TGTGCCAGCAGCTTAGGTTCATCAGCCCACAAGGCTTTCTTT
CDR3: CASSLGSSAHKAFF

J: TRBJ2-1
D: TRBD2
size: -
V: TRBV29-1
DNA: TGCAGCGTAGGGACTAGCGGGGTTAATGAGCAGTTCTTC
CDR3: CSVGTSGVNEQFF

J: TRBJ2-7
D: TRBD1
size: many
V: TRBV28
DNA: TGTGCCAGCACCCCGGGACAGGGAGGCGAGCAGTACTTC
CDR3: CASTPGQGGEQYF

J: TRBJ2-3
D: TRBD2
size: few
V: TRBV7-9
DNA: TGTGCCAGCAGCTTCCTAGCGGGAGTAGGAGATACGCAGTATTTT
CDR3: CASSFLAGVGDTQYF

J: TRBJ2-5
D: -
size: -
V: TRBV9
DNA: TGTGCCAACAGCGTAGAGGGAGCCCAAGAGACCCAGTACTTC
CDR3: CANSVEGAQETQYF

J: TRBJ2-3
D: TRBD2
size: many
V: TRBV10-3
DNA: TGTGCCACCGGGGGACTATCCACCGATACGCAGTATTTT
CDR3: CATGGLSTDTQYF

J: TRBJ2-7
D: -
size: few
V: TRBV9
DNA: TGTGCCAGCAGCCCGTCTCTGCGCCCCGAGCAGTACTTC
CDR3: CASSPSLRPEQYF

J: TRBJ1-6
D: TRBD1
size: -
V: TRBV6-2/TRBV6-3
DNA: TGTGCCAGCAGTTACTCGAAGGGCCGGGACAGAGGGTCACCCCTCCACTTT
CDR3: CASSYSKGRDRGSPLHF

J: TRBJ2-5
D: -
size: few
V: TRBV4-1
DNA: TGCGCCAGCAGCCAAGATTGGAGCGTAAAGAGGGAAGAGACCCAGTACTTC
CDR3: CASSQDWSVKREETQYF

J: TRBJ2-7
D: -
size: -
V: TRBV14
DNA: TGTGCCAGCAGCCAAGCCCACTCGACCTACGAGCAGTACTTC
CDR3: CASSQAHSTYEQYF

J: TRBJ2-7
D: -
size: few
V: TRBV20-1
DNA: TGCAGTGCTAGAGATCGGGACCATACCTACGAGCAGTACTTC
CDR3: CSARDRDHTYEQYF

J: TRBJ1-3
D: -
size: -
V: TRBV9
DNA: TGTGCCAGCAGCCTGGATGGGGGGCGCTCTGGAAACACCATATATTTT
CDR3: CASSLDGGRSGNTIYF

J: TRBJ2-5
D: -
size: few
V: TRBV3-1
DNA: TGTGCCAGCAGAGGTATGCCGGAGACCCAGTACTTC
CDR3: CASRGMPETQYF

J: TRBJ2-7
D: -
size: many
V: TRBV7-9
DNA: TGTGCCAGCAGCTTAATCCCCAGCTCTTACGAGCAGTACTTC
CDR3: CASSLIPSSYEQYF

J: TRBJ1-2
D: TRBD1
size: few
V: TRBV5-1
DNA: TGCGCCAGCAGCTGGGAAGGACAGGGCTATGGCTACACCTTC
CDR3: CASSWEGQGYGYTF

J: TRBJ2-7
D: TRBD1
size: -
V: TRBV29-1
DNA: TGCAGCGTCCGGACAGGGGATGGCTACGAGCAGTACTTC
CDR3: CSVRTGDGYEQYF

J: TRBJ2-1
D: TRBD2
size: -
V: TRBV7-2
DNA: TGTGCCAGCAGCTTAGAACAACCGGGACTAGCGAGATACAATGAGCAGTTCTTC
CDR3: CASSLEQPGLARYNEQFF

J: TRBJ1-2
D: -
size: few
V: TRBV20-1
DNA: TGCAGTGCTAGGGGTCGGTCGAACTATGGCTACACCTTC
CDR3: CSARGRSNYGYTF

J: TRBJ1-5
D: -
size: -
V: TRBV29-1
DNA: TGCAGCGTTGTATACACGGGCGATCAGCCCCAGCATTTT
CDR3: CSVVYTGDQPQHF

J: TRBJ2-7
D: TRBD1
size: -
V: TRBV19
DNA: TGTGCCAGTAGTCGCCGGGGACAGGGCGACGAGCAGTACTTC
CDR3: CASSRRGQGDEQYF

J: TRBJ2-7
D: -
size: few
V: TRBV29-1
DNA: TGCAGCGTTACCGGGACTGATTCCTACGAGCAGTACTTC
CDR3: CSVTGTDSYEQYF

J: TRBJ2-6
D: -
size: few
V: TRBV7-9
DNA: TGTGCCAGCAGCTTAACTTGGGGGTCTGGGGCCAACGTCCTGACTTTC
CDR3: CASSLTWGSGANVLTF

J: TRBJ2-1
D: -
size: few
V: TRBV2
DNA: TGTGCCAGCAGATATGTAGGGACGCCCTACAATGAGCAGTTCTTC
CDR3: CASRYVGTPYNEQFF

J: TRBJ2-3
D: TRBD2
size: -
V: TRBV28
DNA: TGTGCCAGCAGGTCACTAGCGGGGGTGTCGGATACGCAGTATTTT
CDR3: CASRSLAGVSDTQYF

J: TRBJ2-5
D: -
size: -
V: TRBV2
DNA: TGTGCCAGCAAGGACGACCAAGAGACCCAGTACTTC
CDR3: CASKDDQETQYF

J: TRBJ2-7
D: TRBD1
size: -
V: TRBV7-9
DNA: TGTGCCAGCAGCCACCGGGACAGGGCCCACGAGCAGTACTTC
CDR3: CASSHRDRAHEQYF

J: TRBJ2-5
D: -
size: few
V: TRBV2
DNA: TGTGCCAGCAGTGAAAGGGGGGCAGGGGAGACCCAGTACTTC
CDR3: CASSERGAGETQYF

J: TRBJ2-1
D: TRBD2
size: many
V: TRBV14
DNA: TGTGCCAGCGGGCGGGAGGACCGAATGAATGAGCAGTTCTTC
CDR3: CASGREDRMNEQFF

J: TRBJ2-1
D: TRBD2
size: many
V: TRBV20-1
DNA: TGCAGTGCTGGGTCTCTAGCGGGAGAAGGCAATGAGCAGTTCTTC
CDR3: CSAGSLAGEGNEQFF

J: TRBJ1-2
D: -
size: -
V: TRBV19
DNA: TGTGCCAGTAGTATTCCGGGACGGAGAGGGAAAGGCTACACCTTC
CDR3: CASSIPGRRGKGYTF

J: TRBJ1-5
D: -
size: -
V: TRBV20-1
DNA: TGCAGTGTTAACCGCGCCAACAATCAGCCCCAGCATTTT
CDR3: CSVNRANNQPQHF

J: TRBJ2-7
D: -
size: -
V: TRBV5-1
DNA: TGCGCCAGCAGTTGGTTCGACAGAAACAATGAGCAGTACTTC
CDR3: CASSWFDRNNEQYF

J: TRBJ2-5
D: -
size: -
V: TRBV24-1
DNA: TGTGCCGCCAGTGATGGCGGAGAAGGGAGAGGAGAGACCCAGTACTTC
CDR3: CAASDGGEGRGETQYF

J: TRBJ1-2
D: -
size: -
V: TRBV6-6
DNA: TGTGCCAGCAGCTCTCAACGGGGGGGGACTAACTATGGCTACACCTTC
CDR3: CASSSQRGGTNYGYTF

J: TRBJ1-5
D: -
size: few
V: TRBV12-3/TRBV12-4
DNA: TGTGCCAGCAGTTTTGGTCCGAGGGATAGCAATCAGCCCCAGCATTTT
CDR3: CASSFGPRDSNQPQHF

J: TRBJ2-2
D: TRBD2
size: -
V: TRBV6-1
DNA: TGTGCCAGCACTAGCGGGGGGGCGTTGACCGGGGAGCTGTTTTTT
CDR3: CASTSGGALTGELFF

J: TRBJ2-7
D: -
size: -
V: TRBV5-5
DNA: TGTGCCAGCAGCCAGCGAGGGGGGCACGAGCAGTACTTC
CDR3: CASSQRGGHEQYF

J: TRBJ2-1
D: TRBD2
size: -
V: TRBV7-9
DNA: TGTGCCAGTAGCTGGTTGAATAGCGGGGCGTACAATGAGCAGTTCTTC
CDR3: CASSWLNSGAYNEQFF

J: TRBJ2-1
D: TRBD2
size: few
V: TRBV4-2
DNA: TGTGCCAGCAGCCGTATACAGCGGGGAGCATACAATGAGCAGTTCTTC
CDR3: CASSRIQRGAYNEQFF

J: TRBJ2-5
D: TRBD2
size: -
V: TRBV10-3
DNA: TGTGCCATCAGTGTCAGCAGCGGGGGCCGGGAGACCCAGTACTTC
CDR3: CAISVSSGGRETQYF